This T cell receptor beta chain was obtained from a study of T cell responses to AZD1222 COVID-19 vaccine. This CDR3 has 16 amino acids. The germline gives CDR1 SGHTA, CDR2 FQGNSA. J was trimmed by 8 bases and V by 5 bases; bases with no gene match: 16. TCRdb keeps only in-frame clones here, not all; method: immunoSEQ multiplex PCR. Found here are approximately 130,000 clones, around 89% of them singletons; the top ten hold 11%. In the case of this clone: Its antigen is undetermined.

Broader study findings: Donor demographics were predominantly white British with a female majority; clonal diversity may be underestimated. Reportedly, nearly half the spike-specific TCRs target unmutated variant regions.

The sequences come from peripheral blood, collected on day 0 of MenACWY control vaccination. The sequence derives from an adult in good health. The chain employs TRBV7-2 and TRBJ1-2, with 8 bases lining up with TRBD1. The CDR3 coding sequence is TGTGCCAGCAGCCTAGACAGGGACAGGCCGAGGAGCGGCTACACCTTC. It yields the protein CASSLDRDRPRSGYTF.